This T cell receptor beta chain originates from a study of blood T cells in healthy people across ages. Samples each had at least 6 micrograms of total RNA extracted. In this sample, this clonotype turned up a few times. What it binds is not known. A second PCR, run for about 7 to 11 cycles, used a sample-barcoded 5' primer plus a J-beta primer mix. Each CDR3 protein is one row after TCRdb ran MiXCR on the 5' RACE reads. The sample records about 1,500,000 distinct CDR3 sequences, 28% being singletons. Study-wide findings and caveats: Correlation between TCR beta diversity and naive T cell percentage was strong.

V gave up 10 bases and J gave up 3 bases; unmatched junction bases: 4. Germline V gene lookup returns CDR1 MDHEN and CDR2 SYDVKM. The CDR3 runs 13 residues. Sample: blood. V usage is TRBV28 and J usage is TRBJ1-2; 11 nucleotides agree with TRBD1. The source of this sequence is a woman aged 25 to 45 in good health. Here the CDR3 reads CATRTGGYYGYTF. The CDR3 region has the DNA TGTGCCACCCGGACAGGGGGCTACTATGGCTACACCTTC.